This T cell receptor beta chain is drawn from a study of T cell responses to AZD1222 COVID-19 vaccine. The CDR3 loop spans 14 amino acids. Germline CDR1 and CDR2: SGHTA and FQGNSA. V shed 2 bases and J 3 bases; nucleotides not matched to a gene: 1. Only in-frame clones appear in the TCRdb table, and some are missing; sequencing was by immunoSEQ multiplex PCR. The sample gives about 130,000 clones, around 90% of which show up once; 4.4% is in the top ten. This TCR was sampled from an adult in good health. This chain connects TRBV7-2 to TRBJ1-5, with 7 bases identical to TRBD1. The sample here was peripheral blood, taken on day 0 of MenACWY control vaccination. The CDR3 reads CASSLTGDNQPQHF. Here the CDR3 DNA reads TGTGCCAGCAGCTTAACAGGGGACAATCAGCCCCAGCATTTT.